The TCR beta chain under discussion was sequenced for a study of response to subunit inactivated influenza vaccine. MiXCR, run by TCRdb on the RT-PCR reads, gives a single entry per CDR3 protein. Among just under 550,000 distinct CDR3 sequences listed, approximately 24% were seen once. CDR1 and CDR2 (germline): SGHRS, YFSETQ. The CDR3 is made up of 14 amino acids. V lost 4 bases to trimming and J lost 0 bases, with 9 bases between them. These records were also assigned to another study, of T cells expressing NK-cell markers. That source reports: The cDNA for TCR beta came from 5'RACE template switching with UMIs. Among the experiments, several used an anti-gamma-delta TCR antibody to restrict sorting to alpha-beta TCR T cells. Over 5 donors showed dominant NKG2C+ clonotypes comprising about 1.0-8% of their CD8+ T cells. These clonotypes additionally ranked first within the CD3+CD56-NKG2C+ fraction of a few donors.

The sample here was CD4+ T cells sorted from PBMCs, taken roughly 13 days after vaccination. The receptor was isolated from a man between 50 and 59 years old who received an inactivated influenza vaccine. V usage is TRBV5-1 and J usage is TRBJ2-3; D is unresolved. This CDR3 reads CASSLFDSTDTQYF. CDR3 coding DNA: TGCGCCAGCAGCCTGTTCGACAGCACAGATACGCAGTATTTT.